What follows are 2 T cell receptor beta chains derived from one specimen sequenced in a study of cytomegalovirus exposure and HLA in healthy donors. Some clones are missing from TCRdb's copy, which holds only in-frame ones; the method was immunoSEQ multiplex PCR. Of about 130,000 clones listed, roughly nine tenths are singletons. Sample: PBMCs. All receptors come from a woman younger than 35 in good health and CMV-seronegative.

The V and J genes are TRBV7-8 and TRBJ2-7, with D possibly being TRBD2 (6 bases). Germline CDR1 is SGHVS and CDR2 is FQNEAQ. The length of the CDR3 is 15 residues. V dropped 5 bases and J dropped 7 bases, with 21 bases sitting between them. CDR3 protein: CASSLRLEGPWEQYF. In DNA, the CDR3 is TGTGCCAGCAGCCTTAGACTGGAGGGCCCCTGGGAGCAGTACTTC.

The genes are TRBV29-1 and TRBJ2-7; 8 positions agree with TRBD1. Germline V gene data show CDR1 as SQVTM and CDR2 as ANQGSEA. The CDR3 covers 13 residues. Losses at the gene ends were 6 bases for V and 2 bases for J; bases not matched to a gene: 6. The CDR3 is CSVLTGVPYEQYF. CDR3 DNA: TGCAGCGTCCTGACAGGGGTGCCCTACGAGCAGTACTTC.